Ten or more counts support the clone carrying this T cell receptor (beta chain). Its antigen is undetermined. These data originate in a study of early T cells in non-severe SARS-CoV-2 infection. Background on the study: RNA in bulk from unsorted whole blood was sequenced, and chains were unpaired.

Unique molecular identifier tags were affixed to discrete cDNA molecules. TCRdb re-called the 5' RACE reads through MiXCR, storing one row per CDR3 protein. The table has 100,000 to 150,000 distinct CDR3 sequences, about 15% seen once. The V and J ends lost 3 bases and 4 bases respectively, with 9 bases between them. This CDR3 has 13 amino acids. Germline loops: CDR1 LNHDA, CDR2 SQIVND (reference sequence). General observations from the study: CD4 and private specificities were missed by VDJdb matching, which favored anti-spike CD8 responses.

The TCR comes from an adult who was a healthcare worker with PCR-confirmed SARS-CoV-2 infection or an uninfected control (not recorded which). This chain connects TRBV19 to TRBJ2-5; D is undetermined. Sequencing input: whole blood. The CDR3 region has the DNA TGTGCCAGTAGTATCAGGCCGCGAGAGACCCAGTACTTC. This gives the protein CASSIRPRETQYF.